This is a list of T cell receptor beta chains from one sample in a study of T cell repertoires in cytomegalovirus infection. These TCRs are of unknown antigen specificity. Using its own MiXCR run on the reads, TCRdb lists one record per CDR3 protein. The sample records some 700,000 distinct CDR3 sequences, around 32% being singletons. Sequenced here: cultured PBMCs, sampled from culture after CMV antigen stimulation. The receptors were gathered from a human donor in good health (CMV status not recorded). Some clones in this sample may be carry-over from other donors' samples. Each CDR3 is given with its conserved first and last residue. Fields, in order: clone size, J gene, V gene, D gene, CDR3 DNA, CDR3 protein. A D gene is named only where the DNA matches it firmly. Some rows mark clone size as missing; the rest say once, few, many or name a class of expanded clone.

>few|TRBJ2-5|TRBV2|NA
TGTGCCAGCAGTGACCCCCCCAGGGATGAAGAGACCCAGTACTTC
CASSDPPRDEETQYF
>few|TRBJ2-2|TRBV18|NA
TGTGCCAGCTCACGCCTAGCGAACACCGGGGAGCTGTTTTTT
CASSRLANTGELFF
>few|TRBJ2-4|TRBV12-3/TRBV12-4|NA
TGTGCCAGCAGTTTAGATCGCCTTAAAAACATTCAGTACTTC
CASSLDRLKNIQYF
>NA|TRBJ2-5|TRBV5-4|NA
TGTGCCAGCAGCTTGGCCGGGACCGAACCTTGGATCACCCAGTACTTC
CASSLAGTEPWITQYF
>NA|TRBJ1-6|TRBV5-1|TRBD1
TGCGCCAGCAGCTTGGAAGACAGGGGGCGAACACCCCTCCACTTT
CASSLEDRGRTPLHF
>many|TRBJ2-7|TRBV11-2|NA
TGTGCCAGCAGTTTAAGGGGCAGGGGATACGAGCAGTACTTC
CASSLRGRGYEQYF
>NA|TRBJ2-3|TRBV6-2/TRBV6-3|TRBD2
TGTGCCAGCAGTTATCGTGGGACTAGCGTCGCAGATACGCAGTATTTT
CASSYRGTSVADTQYF
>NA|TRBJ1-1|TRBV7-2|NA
TGTGCCAGCAGGGCTTATGGGAACACTGAAGCTTTCTTT
CASRAYGNTEAFF
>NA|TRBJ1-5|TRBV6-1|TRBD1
TGTGCCAGCAGTAAATCCGGGACAGCTTACAATCAGCCCCAGCATTTT
CASSKSGTAYNQPQHF
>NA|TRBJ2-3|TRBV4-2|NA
TGTGCCAGCAGCCAACAACAGGGCCACGGAGATACGCAGTATTTT
CASSQQQGHGDTQYF
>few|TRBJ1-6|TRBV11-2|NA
TGTGCCAGCAGCTCGCTCGGGAGCTCCTATAATTCACCCCTCCACTTT
CASSSLGSSYNSPLHF
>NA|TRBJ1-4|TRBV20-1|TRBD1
TGCAGTGCTAGTCCCCGGGACAGGCCGAATGAAAAACTGTTTTTT
CSASPRDRPNEKLFF
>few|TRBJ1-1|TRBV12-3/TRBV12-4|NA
TGTGCCAGCAGCCCCGCGCCGGAGACTGAAGCTTTCTTT
CASSPAPETEAFF
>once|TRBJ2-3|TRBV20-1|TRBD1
TGCAGTGCTAGTAGGGACAGTATCACAGATACGCAGTATTTT
CSASRDSITDTQYF
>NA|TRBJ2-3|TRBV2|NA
TGTGCCAGCAGTGAAGTCGGGAAGCCCACTAGCACAGATACGCAGTATTTT
CASSEVGKPTSTDTQYF
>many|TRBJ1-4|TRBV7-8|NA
TGTGCCAGCAGCTTAGTTGGGGGAACTAATGAAAAACTGTTTTTT
CASSLVGGTNEKLFF
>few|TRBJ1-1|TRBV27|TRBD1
TGTGCCAGCAGTCCATACAGGGGGCGCAACACTGAAGCTTTCTTT
CASSPYRGRNTEAFF
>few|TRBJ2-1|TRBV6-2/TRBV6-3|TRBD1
TGTGCCAGCACCCGACCGGGACAGCACTTCAATGAGCAGTTCTTC
CASTRPGQHFNEQFF
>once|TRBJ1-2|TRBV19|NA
TGTGCCAGTAGTATCAAGGGGAACACCTTC
CASSIKGNTF
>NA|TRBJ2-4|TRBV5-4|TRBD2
TGTGCCAGCAGCCCCACCGGGACTAGGCTCGCCAAAAACATTCAGTACTTC
CASSPTGTRLAKNIQYF
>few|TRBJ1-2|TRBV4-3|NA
TGCGCCAGCAGCACCTCTCAAGGACAGCCCTATGGCTACACCTTC
CASSTSQGQPYGYTF
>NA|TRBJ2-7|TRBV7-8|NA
TGTGCCAGCACCGGAGGGAATACCTACGAGCAGTACTTC
CASTGGNTYEQYF
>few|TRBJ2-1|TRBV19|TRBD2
TGTGCCAGTGTGGCTAGCGGGGGGGGTCTCAATGAGCAGTTCTTC
CASVASGGGLNEQFF
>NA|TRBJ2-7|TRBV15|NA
TGTGCCACCAGCTCCGCAGGGCTAGTGGTCCACGAGCAGTACTTC
CATSSAGLVVHEQYF
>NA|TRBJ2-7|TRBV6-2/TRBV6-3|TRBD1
TGTGCCAGCACCGACCCCCCTGGGACAGGGGCCAACGAGCAGTACTTC
CASTDPPGTGANEQYF
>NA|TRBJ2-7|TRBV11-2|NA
TGTGCCAGCAGCTTCCTACTCCTTGCAAACGAGCAGTACTTC
CASSFLLLANEQYF
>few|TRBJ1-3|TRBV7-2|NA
TGTGCCAGCAGCTTCGCCGGAACCTCTGGAAACACCATATATTTT
CASSFAGTSGNTIYF
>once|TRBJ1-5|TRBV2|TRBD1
TGTGACAGCAGCACCCCGCCGATGACAGGGGGCAATCAGCCCCAGCATTTT
CDSSTPPMTGGNQPQHF
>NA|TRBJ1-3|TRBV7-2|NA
TGTGCCAGCAGCATATACGCTGGAAACACCATATATTTT
CASSIYAGNTIYF
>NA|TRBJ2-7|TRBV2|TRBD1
TGTGCCAGCAGTGACGACAGGGGGCGAGGCTACGAGCAGTACTTC
CASSDDRGRGYEQYF
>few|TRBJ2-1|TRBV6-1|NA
TGTGCCAGCAGTGAATGGCTGGGACTTTCCTCCTACAATGAGCAGTTCTTC
CASSEWLGLSSYNEQFF
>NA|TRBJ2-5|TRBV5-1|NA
TGCGCCAGCACCCTGGGGGGGGCTTTAGGAGAGACCCAGTACTTC
CASTLGGALGETQYF
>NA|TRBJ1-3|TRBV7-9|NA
TGTGCCAGCAGCTACAGGGTAAATGGAAACACCATATATTTT
CASSYRVNGNTIYF
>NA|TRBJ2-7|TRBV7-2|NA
TGTGCCAGCAGCTTGCTGGGCGTATCCTACGAGCAGTACTTC
CASSLLGVSYEQYF
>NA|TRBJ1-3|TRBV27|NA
TGTGCCAGCAGACGAACCATCTACTCTGGAAACACCATATATTTT
CASRRTIYSGNTIYF
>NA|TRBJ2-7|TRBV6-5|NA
TGTGCCAGCAGTGACTCCTGGGGGGTCGGTTACGAGCAGTACTTC
CASSDSWGVGYEQYF
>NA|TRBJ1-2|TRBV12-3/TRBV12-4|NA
TGTGCCAGCAGCTTCCGGGCGGCTGGCTACACCTTC
CASSFRAAGYTF
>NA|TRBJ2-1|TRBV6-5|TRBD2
TGTGCCAGCAGCCGGGGGACTAGCATTTTCCACAATGAGCAGTTCTTC
CASSRGTSIFHNEQFF
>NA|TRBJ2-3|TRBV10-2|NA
TGCGCCAGCGGATCGAGCGGCCTCACAGATACGCAGTATTTT
CASGSSGLTDTQYF
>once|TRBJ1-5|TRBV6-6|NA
TGTGCCCGAGGGCAGGGCGATCGGCCCCAGCATTTT
CARGQGDRPQHF
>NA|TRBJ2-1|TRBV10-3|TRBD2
TGTGCCATCAGTGAGTCAGGCGGGGGTCCGGGGGGTGAGCAGTTCTTC
CAISESGGGPGGEQFF
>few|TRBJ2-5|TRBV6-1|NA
TGTGCCAGCAGTCCCCAGCAGGGCCGGCGGCAAGAGACCCAGTACTTC
CASSPQQGRRQETQYF
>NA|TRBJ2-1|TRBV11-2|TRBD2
TGTGCCAGCAGCTTACACGGCGGGGGGACGCACAATGAGCAGTTCTTC
CASSLHGGGTHNEQFF
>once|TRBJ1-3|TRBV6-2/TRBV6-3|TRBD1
TGTGCCAGCGCTGGGACAGTACGAAACACCATATATTTT
CASAGTVRNTIYF
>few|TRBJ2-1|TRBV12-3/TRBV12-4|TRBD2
TGTGCCAGCACCCGGGGGGGATACGAGCAGTTCTTC
CASTRGGYEQFF
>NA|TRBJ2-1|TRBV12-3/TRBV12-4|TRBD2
TGTGCCAGCACCCTCTACCCCCCCCGGGAGGGCCTCTCTGGCAATGAGCAGTTCTTC
CASTLYPPREGLSGNEQFF
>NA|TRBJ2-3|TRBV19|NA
TGTGCCAGTGCGGGTGGAGATACGCAGTATTTT
CASAGGDTQYF
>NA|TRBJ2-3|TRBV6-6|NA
TGTGCCAGCAGTTCCCGGCATCCTGGCACAGATACGCAGTATTTT
CASSSRHPGTDTQYF